This T cell receptor beta chain was recorded in a study of CD8 T cells in ankylosing spondylitis. Points from the study as a whole: The study identified a TCR beta motif of under ten highly homologous variants that appeared characteristic of ankylosing spondylitis blood. Significant enrichment of disease-linked clones was reported in matched ankylosing spondylitis synovial fluid.

Concerning this clonotype: Its antigen is currently unknown.

Using its own MiXCR run on the 5' RACE reads, TCRdb lists one record per CDR3 protein. The sample includes 450,000 or so distinct CDR3 sequences, 26% of them seen just once. The material sequenced was blood, either unsorted or a sorted T cell fraction (not recorded which). The TCR was taken from a male donor with ankylosing spondylitis.

This CDR3 reads CASSESRDRGTGELFF. The CDR3 nucleotides read TGCGCCAGCAGTGAGTCAAGGGACAGGGGAACCGGGGAGCTGTTTTTT. The rearrangement uses TRBV10-2 and TRBJ2-2; 10 bases align to TRBD1. The germline gives CDR1 WSHSY, CDR2 SAAADI. This CDR3 is 16 amino acids long. Trimming took 0 bases from V and 5 from J; bases not matched to a gene: 3.